What follows describes a single T cell receptor beta chain. Antigen specificity is unknown. RNA extraction was followed by reverse transcription into cDNA, which acted as the sequencing template. Repertoires were generated with immunoSEQ multiplex PCR, while TCRdb's copy carries only in-frame clones and drops some. The sample has roughly 210,000 clones, around two fifths seen once. The data originate from a study of CD8+ T cells in alopecia areata. The study, taken as a whole, reports: Tofacitinib significantly decreased scalp clonality and expanded CD8+ clones among top 100. Scalp lesions, especially in alopecia totalis/universalis, had higher clonality than normal scalp.

Treatment denoted: oral pan-JAK inhibitor, 5-10 mg twice daily. Lesional scalp tissue (obtained by punch biopsy) and peripheral blood were collected from alopecia areata patients. V was cut by 1 base and J by 10 bases, with 31 bases left in between. The germline gives CDR1 GTSNPN, CDR2 SVGIG (reference sequence). The CDR3 consists of 18 residues. This TCR came from a human donor with alopecia areata. V is TRBV30 and J is TRBJ1-1; the D gene is possibly TRBD1 (6 bases). The material was CD4+ T cells sorted from blood, obtained at approximately week 36, from a patient treated with tofacitinib. The CDR3 DNA reads TGTGCCTGGAGTGCGAGGGGGTATACAGGACAGCTAGCCGGTGGAGCTTTCTTT. It is translated as CAWSARGYTGQLAGGAFF. Based on the CDR3 plus reference TRBV30 and TRBJ1-1, the full variable domain is SQTIHQWPATLVQPVGSPLSLECTVEGTSNPNLYWYRQAAGRGLQLLFYSVGIGQISSEVPQNLSASRPQDRQFILSSKKLLLSDSGFYLCAWSARGYTGQLAGGAFFGQGTRLTVV.